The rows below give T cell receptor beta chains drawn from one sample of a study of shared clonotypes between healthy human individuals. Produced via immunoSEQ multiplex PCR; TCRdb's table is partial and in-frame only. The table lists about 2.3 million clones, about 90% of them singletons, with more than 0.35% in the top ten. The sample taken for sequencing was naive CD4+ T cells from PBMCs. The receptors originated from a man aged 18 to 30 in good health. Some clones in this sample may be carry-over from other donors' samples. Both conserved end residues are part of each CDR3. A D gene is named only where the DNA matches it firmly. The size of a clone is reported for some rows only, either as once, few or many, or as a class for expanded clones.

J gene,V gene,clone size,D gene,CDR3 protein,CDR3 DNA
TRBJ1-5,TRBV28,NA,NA,CASSFIRQGLNQPQHF,TGTGCCAGCAGTTTTATCCGGCAGGGACTCAATCAGCCCCAGCATTTT
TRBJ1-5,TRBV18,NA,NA,CASSTTRGSQHF,TGTGCCAGCTCAACAACACGGGGGTCCCAGCATTTT
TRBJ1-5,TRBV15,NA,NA,CATSRGLTENQPQHF,TGTGCCACCAGCAGAGGTTTGACCGAGAATCAGCCCCAGCATTTT
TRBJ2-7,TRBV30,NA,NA,CAWSVTRVGEQYF,TGTGCCTGGAGTGTAACTCGCGTGGGGGAGCAGTACTTC
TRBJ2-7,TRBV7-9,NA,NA,CASSRRDRERLEQYF,TGTGCCAGCAGCCGGAGGGACCGAGAGAGGCTCGAGCAGTACTTC
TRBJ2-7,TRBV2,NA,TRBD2,CASSEGSAGEAYEQYF,TGTGCCAGCAGTGAGGGCTCTGCGGGAGAAGCCTACGAGCAGTACTTC
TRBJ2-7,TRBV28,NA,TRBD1,CASTSGTGRFIPLYEQYF,TGTGCCAGCACTTCCGGGACAGGGAGGTTTATCCCCCTCTACGAGCAGTACTTC
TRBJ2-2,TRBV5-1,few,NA,CASSFDYTGELFF,TGCGCCAGCAGCTTCGATTACACCGGGGAGCTGTTTTTT
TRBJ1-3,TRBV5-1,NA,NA,CASSLAGQGRNTIYF,TGCGCCAGCAGCTTGGCAGGGCAGGGCAGAAACACCATATATTTT
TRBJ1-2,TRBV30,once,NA,CAWSSGGYNYGYTF,TGTGCCTGGAGTAGCGGAGGGTATAACTATGGCTACACCTTC
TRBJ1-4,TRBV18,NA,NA,CASSPGREKLFF,TGTGCCAGCTCCCCGGGGCGTGAAAAACTGTTTTTT
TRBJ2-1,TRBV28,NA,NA,CASKSGYHEQFF,TGTGCCAGCAAAAGTGGCTACCATGAGCAGTTCTTC
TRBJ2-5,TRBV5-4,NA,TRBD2,CASSLPGTSGSRLETQYF,TGTGCCAGCAGCTTACCCGGGACTAGCGGGAGTCGACTTGAGACCCAGTACTTC
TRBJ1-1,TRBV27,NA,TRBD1,CASKGTGRAEAFF,TGTGCCAGCAAAGGGACAGGGAGAGCTGAAGCTTTCTTT
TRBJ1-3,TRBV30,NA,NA,CAWRGENTIYF,TGTGCCTGGAGAGGTGAAAACACCATATATTTT
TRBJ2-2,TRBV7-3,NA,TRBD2,CASSLTSPGAGELFF,TGTGCCAGCAGCTTGACTAGCCCGGGGGCCGGGGAGCTGTTTTTT
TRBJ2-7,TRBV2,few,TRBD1,CASSGTGGEQYF,TGTGCCAGCAGTGGGACAGGGGGCGAGCAGTACTTC